Each of the 25 T cell receptor beta chains below was sequenced from the same sample in a study of T cells in Graves' hyperthyroidism and ophthalmopathy. It was RNA transcripts that yielded the amplified TCR beta CDR3 regions. An initial round of RT-PCR targeting the TCR CDR3 relied on the HTBI primer set. Each CDR3 protein is one row after TCRdb ran MiXCR on the multiplex PCR reads. The sample holds fewer than 500,000 distinct CDR3 sequences, approximately 13% seen once. Sequenced sample: blood. Source of these receptors: a man aged 30 to 45 with Graves' hyperthyroidism that later progressed to Graves' ophthalmopathy.

This clonotype was found many times. The chain has TRBV25-1 and TRBJ1-1; 12 nucleotides line up with TRBD1. The V and J ends lost 4 bases and 0 bases, in that order; junction bases with no gene match: 15. The CDR3 has 20 residues. In germline, CDR1 is MGHDK, CDR2 SYGVNS. CDR3 in amino acids: CASSAGPGTGGGIVNTEAFF. The DNA of the CDR3 is TGTGCCAGCAGTGCCGGTCCCGGGACAGGGGGCGGAATTGTGAACACTGAAGCTTTCTTT.

This clonotype has a count of ten or more. This chain uses TRBV30 with TRBJ2-2; D could derive from TRBD1 or TRBD2 (7 bases each). The germline V gene encodes CDR1 GTSNPN and CDR2 SVGIG (reference sequence). Trimming removed 3 bases from V and 3 bases from J, with 11 bases in between. CDR3 size: 14 residues. CDR3 bases: TGTGCCTGGAGAGCAGGGGGGGACACCGGGGAGCTGTTTTTT. It specifies CAWRAGGDTGELFF.

This clonotype was seen ten or more times. The V and J genes are TRBV27 and TRBJ1-5; TRBD1 matches at 7 bases. This CDR3 is 15 amino acids long. J gave up 2 bases and V 4 bases, and 5 bases lay outside the gene matches. CDR1 MNHEY and CDR2 SMNVEV come from the germline V gene (reference sequence). CDR3 sequence (DNA): TGTGCCAGCAGTTATCAGGGGGATCGCAATCAGCCCCAGCATTTT. It is translated as CASSYQGDRNQPQHF.

The chain carries TRBV14 and TRBJ2-7; TRBD2 matches 7 bases. This CDR3 spans 15 amino acids. Germline CDR1 and CDR2: SGHDN and FVKESK. The trim removed 1 base at V and 5 bases at J, leaving 8 bases unmatched. The DNA of the CDR3 is TGTGCCAGCAGCCAAGTGGAGGGAGGGCTCCACGAGCAGTACTTC. This gives the protein CASSQVEGGLHEQYF.

This clonotype was seen many times. The rearrangement uses TRBV4-1 and TRBJ1-5; D is unresolved. Trimming pared 1 base from V and 1 base from J, leaving 5 bases between. This CDR3 comprises 14 residues. Germline V gene sequence: CDR1 MGHRA, CDR2 YSYEKL. The DNA of the CDR3 is TGCGCCAGCAGCCAAGTGGGGAGCAATCAGCCCCAGCATTTT. Translated: CASSQVGSNQPQHF.

This clonotype was seen at least ten times. This chain joins TRBV20-1 and TRBJ1-4; maybe TRBD1 (6 bases). CDR3 length: 16 residues. Looked up from germline, CDR1 is DFQATT and CDR2 is SNEGSKA (reference sequence). The V end was cut by 5 bases, the J end by 4 bases, with 20 bases between. The CDR3 loop is CSAPHYAGAVNEKLFF. In DNA form, the CDR3 reads TGCAGTGCTCCCCACTATGCAGGGGCCGTTAATGAAAAACTGTTTTTT.

This clonotype was seen at least ten times. V gene TRBV12-5 combines with J gene TRBJ1-3; TRBD1 agrees at 7 bases. J was trimmed by 0 bases and V by 1 base; bases with no gene match: 6. The CDR3 runs 17 residues. The germline V gene encodes CDR1 LGHNT and CDR2 FRNRAP. CDR3 amino acids: CASGLAVGQFSGNTIYF. The CDR3 DNA is TGTGCTAGTGGTTTGGCCGTGGGACAGTTCTCTGGAAACACCATATATTTT.

Many counts were recorded for this clonotype. The rearrangement uses TRBV6-6 and TRBJ2-2; the D is unclear. This CDR3 has 13 residues. Trimming stripped 2 bases from V and 6 bases from J, with 7 bases between. The germline CDR1 and CDR2 sequences are MNHNY and SVGAGI (reference sequence). The CDR3 sequence: CASSYHPAGELFF. For the CDR3, the DNA is TGTGCCAGCAGTTACCACCCAGCCGGGGAGCTGTTTTTT.

This clonotype has a count of ten or more. J is TRBJ1-1 and V is TRBV28, with D unclear. Deletions cut 2 bases from V and 0 bases from J, with 7 bases between. CDR1 and CDR2 from the germline V gene are MDHEN and SYDVKM. CDR3 length equals 14 residues. CDR3 DNA sequence: TGTGCCAGCAGTTTAAACAGACTGAACACTGAAGCTTTCTTT. Its translation is CASSLNRLNTEAFF.

This clonotype was counted at least ten times. The V gene is TRBV11-2, the J gene TRBJ2-7; TRBD1 aligns across 7 bases. This CDR3 is built from 13 residues. Germline V gene lookup returns CDR1 SGHAT and CDR2 FQNNGV. V was clipped by 2 bases and J by 5 bases; unmatched bases: 3. CDR3 region: CASSLRGLDEQYF. The CDR3 DNA reads TGTGCCAGCAGCTTAAGGGGGCTGGACGAGCAGTACTTC.

J is TRBJ2-5 and V is TRBV28; D call uncertain. Trimming stripped 3 bases from V and 4 bases from J, with 12 bases between. Germline V gene sequence: CDR1 MDHEN, CDR2 SYDVKM. The CDR3 extends over 14 amino acids. CDR3 in amino acids: CASSFQLNRETQYF. The CDR3 nucleotides read TGTGCCAGCAGTTTTCAGTTGAATCGAGAGACCCAGTACTTC.

This clonotype was seen many times. This chain uses TRBV27 with TRBJ1-3, with D possibly TRBD1 on 6 matching bases. In germline, CDR1 is MNHEY, CDR2 SMNVEV (reference sequence). Between the trimmed V and J ends, which lost 7 bases and 0 bases, there was a span of 16 bases. The CDR3 is 16 residues long. The CDR3 DNA reads TGTGCCAGCACCCCCGGCGGGGGGCTCTCTGGAAACACCATATATTTT. It yields the protein CASTPGGGLSGNTIYF.

This clonotype was counted ten times or more. The V call is TRBV6-1, the J call TRBJ1-1, with a possible D match to TRBD1 (5 bases). The germline V gene encodes CDR1 MNHNS and CDR2 SASEGT. Trimming took 6 bases from V and 8 from J, leaving 13 bases between them. The CDR3 length is 12 residues. This CDR3 is CASSRVSLEAFF. DNA of the CDR3: TGTGCCAGCAGCAGGGTTAGTCTCGAAGCTTTCTTT.

This clonotype was seen ten or more times. The chain combines TRBV6-1 with TRBJ2-1; D remains ambiguous. Germline CDR1 and CDR2: MNHNS and SASEGT. V was clipped by 6 bases and J by 5 bases, with 11 bases between them. This CDR3 spans 13 amino acids. The CDR3 protein is CASRKWTDNEQFF. The CDR3 coding sequence is TGTGCCAGCAGAAAATGGACGGACAATGAGCAGTTCTTC.

This clonotype turned up a few times. The rearrangement joins TRBV5-1 to TRBJ1-1; D remains unclear. Looked up from germline, CDR1 is SGHRS and CDR2 is YFSETQ. This CDR3 contains 18 residues. Trimming took 4 bases from V and 0 from J, leaving 22 bases between them. In nucleotides, the CDR3 is TGCGCCAGCAGCGCTTGGCGGCCCAGAATAGATATGAACACTGAAGCTTTCTTT. The encoded protein is CASSAWRPRIDMNTEAFF.

The chain is built from TRBV7-9 and TRBJ2-7, with unresolved D. Trimming removed 5 bases at V and 3 bases at J, with 8 bases between. This CDR3 has 12 amino acids. The V gene's germline CDR1 is SEHNR and CDR2 FQNEAQ (reference sequence). The CDR3 region is CASSPNVYEQYF. For the CDR3, the DNA is TGTGCCAGCAGCCCAAATGTCTACGAGCAGTACTTC. The full variable domain, rest sourced from reference TRBV7-9 and TRBJ2-7, is DTGVSQNPRHKITKRGQNVTFRCDPISEHNRLYWYRQTLGQGPEFLTYFQNEAQLEKSRLLSDRFSAERPKGSFSTLEIQRTEQGDSAMYLCASSPNVYEQYFGPGTRLTVT.

The chain joins TRBV12-3 or TRBV12-4 to TRBJ2-3; 8 nucleotides align to TRBD1. V lost 8 bases to trimming and J lost 6 bases; unmatched junction nucleotides: 7. CDR3 length equals 13 residues. The DNA of the CDR3 is TGTGCCAGCTTTGGACAGGGCGACGATACGCAGTATTTT. Protein sequence: CASFGQGDDTQYF.

There are many counts of this clonotype. The chain uses TRBV15 and TRBJ1-4; tentative D call: TRBD1 (6 bases). The CDR3 is made up of 15 amino acids. The V end was cut by 3 bases, the J end by 8 bases, with 16 bases between. CDR1 is LNHNV, CDR2 YYDKDF, per germline (reference sequence). The CDR3 DNA is TGTGCCACCAGCAGTATCAGGGGAATGGGCGAAAAACTGTTTTTT. Translated, it gives CATSSIRGMGEKLFF.

This clonotype was detected a few times. The chain links TRBV30 to TRBJ1-6, with D uncertain. CDR1 is GTSNPN, CDR2 SVGIG, per germline (reference sequence). The V end lost 2 bases, the J end lost 7 bases, and 9 bases lay between the germline ends. This CDR3 has 13 residues. CDR3 loop: CAWSLKWNSPLHF. The CDR3 coding sequence is TGTGCCTGGAGTTTAAAGTGGAATTCACCCCTCCACTTT.

There are many counts of this clonotype. This chain uses TRBV6-1 with TRBJ2-3; TRBD2 matches 11 bases. The CDR3 is 15 residues long. Unmatched junction bases numbered 5, after V lost 6 bases and J lost 3 bases. Per the germline V gene, CDR1 is MNHNS and CDR2 is SASEGT. CDR3 region: CASRDSGGATDTQYF. As DNA, the CDR3 is TGTGCCAGCAGAGATAGCGGGGGGGCAACAGATACGCAGTATTTT.

This clonotype was picked up many times. The chain couples TRBV27 to TRBJ2-5; D is ambiguous. Germline CDR1 and CDR2: MNHEY and SMNVEV (reference sequence). The ends were cut back, 5 bases at V and 3 bases at J, with 19 bases in the middle. The CDR3 spans 16 residues. The CDR3 reads CASSPRATQREETQYF. The CDR3 coding sequence is TGTGCCAGCAGTCCTCGGGCTACCCAAAGGGAAGAGACCCAGTACTTC.

The chain is built from TRBV5-1 and TRBJ2-7; D may be TRBD1 (5 bases). Germline lookup yields CDR1 SGHRS and CDR2 YFSETQ. V lost 6 bases and J 1 base, leaving 11 bases between the germline ends. This CDR3 is 13 amino acids long. This CDR3 is CASTRQGSYEQYF. CDR3 sequence (DNA): TGCGCCAGCACCAGGCAGGGATCCTACGAGCAGTACTTC.

This clonotype was seen repeatedly, ten times or more. V usage is TRBV2 and J usage is TRBJ1-5; weak D call: TRBD1 (5 bases). Germline lookup yields CDR1 SNHLY and CDR2 FYNNEI. This CDR3 is built from 15 residues. V dropped 6 bases and J dropped 3 bases, with 15 bases sitting between them. CDR3 nucleotide sequence: TGTGCCAGCAGCTACGGGGCAGAACTCAATCAGCCCCAGCATTTT. Its translation is CASSYGAELNQPQHF.

This clonotype was recorded many times. The V gene is TRBV10-3, the J gene TRBJ1-5; D might be TRBD1 (5 bases). Germline CDR1 and CDR2: ENHRY and SYGVKD. The V and J ends lost 5 bases and 6 bases respectively, with 11 bases between them. The CDR3 runs to 13 residues. The chain's CDR3 is CAISTGFGQPQHF. The CDR3 DNA sequence: TGTGCCATCAGTACAGGCTTCGGTCAGCCCCAGCATTTT.

This clonotype was seen repeatedly, ten times or more. The chain has TRBV11-2 and TRBJ1-2; 9 bases are a match to TRBD1. Trimming took 0 bases from V and 7 from J; bases not matched to a gene: 9. This CDR3 contains 16 residues. Germline V gene sequence: CDR1 SGHAT, CDR2 FQNNGV. The CDR3 is CASSLDAWTGVFGYTF. CDR3 in DNA: TGTGCCAGCAGCTTAGATGCCTGGACAGGGGTTTTTGGCTACACCTTC.